Below, one TCR beta chain is given with its context. These data originate in a study of blood T cell repertoires in COVID-19. With 6 bases removed from V and 7 bases from J, the gap between germline ends came to 18 bases. The CDR3 sequence is 14 residues long. The V gene's germline CDR1 is MNHEY and CDR2 SMNVEV (reference sequence). As processed by the authors: Estimation of nucleated cell counts was performed using reference gene primer amplification. Profiled with immunoSEQ multiplex PCR; TCRdb holds only in-frame clones, not every one. V, J and clone size were drawn from that table, and D and trimming were deduced from the DNA. The sample consists of hundreds of thousands of clones, approximately 84% of them appearing once.

The V and J genes are TRBV27 and TRBJ1-2, with a tentative D call TRBD1 (6 bases). The sample consisted of peripheral blood. The clonotype was recovered from a woman in her 30s who had recovered from COVID-19. The CDR3 region is CASRGQGLFGGYTF. The DNA of the CDR3 is TGTGCCAGCAGGGGTCAGGGGTTATTTGGTGGCTACACCTTC.